The sequence of this TCR beta chain was determined in a study of blood T cell repertoires in COVID-19. Overall study: Whether acute or convalescent, the COVID-19 samples came from the United States, Italy and Spain.

The table came from immunoSEQ multiplex PCR; TCRdb's copy has only in-frame clones and leaves some out. Here the sample spans 250,000 to 400,000 clones, roughly 90% being singletons. The CDR3 extends over 13 amino acids. Per germline, CDR1 MNHEY and CDR2 SMNVEV (reference sequence). Trimming pared 2 bases from V and 0 bases from J, leaving 5 bases between. The chain uses TRBV27 and TRBJ2-7; D gene uncertain. The origin of this receptor is a woman aged 25-40 years with COVID-19, enrolled during active disease. The sample was peripheral blood. The CDR3 nucleotides read TGTGCCAGCAGTTTAGACTTCTCCTACGAGCAGTACTTC. It is translated as CASSLDFSYEQYF.